The 8 T cell receptor beta chains presented below share a single source sample, sequenced in a study of blood T cells in healthy people across ages. The second PCR ran roughly 6 to 11 cycles with a sample-barcoded 5' primer and J-beta primers. TCRdb itself ran the 5' RACE reads through MiXCR, one entry per CDR3 protein. In the table there are approximately 800,000 distinct CDR3 sequences, just under 25% of which are singletons. These data also featured in a second study, about T cells of mothers and their children.

Sequenced sample: blood. The receptors were gathered from a boy aged 5-17 years in good health.

This chain uses TRBV28 with TRBJ2-3, with D possibly matching TRBD1 (7 bases). V was cut by 6 bases and J by 0 bases, with 13 bases left in between. The CDR3 extends over 15 amino acids. CDR1 is MDHEN and CDR2 is SYDVKM in the germline V gene. The CDR3 sequence is CASREQGRSTDTQYF. As DNA, the CDR3 is TGTGCCAGCAGAGAACAGGGGAGGAGCACAGATACGCAGTATTTT.

This clonotype was seen only a few times. The chain links TRBV7-3 to TRBJ2-4; D is uncertain. The germline V and J ends were trimmed by 1 base and 6 bases, with 7 bases remaining between them. CDR3 length equals 13 residues. The germline V gene has CDR1 SGHTA and CDR2 FQGTGA. Written as DNA, the CDR3 is TGTGCCAGCAGCTTAAGGTTCGGAAACATTCAGTACTTC. This codes for CASSLRFGNIQYF.

The chain employs TRBV6-1 and TRBJ2-7, with 8 bases aligning to TRBD2. V trimming: 2 bases; J trimming: 2 bases; junction bases outside the gene matches: 5. This CDR3 has 15 residues. Germline V gene data show CDR1 as MNHNS and CDR2 as SASEGT. The DNA of the CDR3 is TGTGCCAGCAGTGAACCCACGGGGGGGCCCTACGAGCAGTACTTC. Its protein product is CASSEPTGGPYEQYF.

The chain links TRBV20-1 to TRBJ1-6; 8 nucleotides align to TRBD1. With 0 bases clipped from V and 8 bases from J, the junction kept 9 bases outside the gene matches. This CDR3 contains 16 residues. Germline CDR1 reads DFQATT; CDR2 reads SNEGSKA (reference sequence). The chain's CDR3 is CSARDPQGGFDSPLHF. In DNA form, the CDR3 reads TGCAGTGCTAGAGATCCACAGGGGGGATTTGATTCACCCCTCCACTTT.

V usage is TRBV12-3 or TRBV12-4 and J usage is TRBJ2-3, with no clear D. This CDR3 region has 11 residues. V was clipped by 3 bases and J by 13 bases, with 11 bases between them. The CDR3 loop reads CASSLSPPEYF. DNA for the CDR3: TGTGCCAGCAGTTTGTCCCCACCCGAGTATTTT.

The V call is TRBV27, the J call TRBJ1-1; 7 nucleotides agree with TRBD1. Trimming at V came to 10 bases and at J to 0 bases, leaving 14 bases not matched to a gene. The CDR3 has 16 amino acids. Per germline, CDR1 MNHEY and CDR2 SMNVEV (reference sequence). CDR3 nucleotide sequence: TGTGCCACCAGACAGGGAGGAACCACAATGAACACTGAAGCTTTCTTT. Its translation is CATRQGGTTMNTEAFF.

The V gene is TRBV4-1, the J gene TRBJ2-7, with 7 bases aligning to TRBD1. J lost 3 bases, V lost 2 bases, and 7 bases had no gene match. CDR1 is MGHRA, CDR2 YSYEKL, per germline. The CDR3 runs 15 residues. CDR3: CASSQLIAGGYEQYF. Written as DNA, the CDR3 is TGCGCCAGCAGCCAATTAATCGCAGGGGGCTACGAGCAGTACTTC.

This clonotype was seen only a few times. The V call is TRBV12-3 or TRBV12-4, the J call TRBJ2-3; D ambiguous. The CDR3 is 11 amino acids. Trimming removed 10 bases from V and 6 bases from J, with 11 bases in between. CDR3 amino acids: CATAYRDTQYF. The CDR3 DNA reads as TGTGCCACCGCGTACCGTGATACGCAGTATTTT.